This T cell receptor (beta chain) originates from a study of T cell repertoires in cytomegalovirus infection. Study-level results: It was HLA-C-restricted CMV-specific TCR beta clonotypes that dominated the response ex vivo.

MiXCR was run by TCRdb on the reads, yielding one entry per CDR3 protein. The table records roughly 990,000 distinct CDR3 sequences, around 30% of them present only once. There are 14 residues in the CDR3. CDR1 is SNHLY, CDR2 FYNNEI, per germline. V shed 10 bases and J shed 5 bases, with 20 bases lying between them. This clonotype occurred a few times. The antigen remains unidentified. The source of this sequence is a human donor in good health (CMV status not recorded). Some clones in this sample may be carry-over from other donors' samples. The chain uses TRBV2 and TRBJ1-2, with D maybe TRBD1 (6 bases). The sequencing used cultured CD8+ T cells from PBMCs, collected from culture after CMV antigen stimulation. CDR3 residues: CAIIQQQGGYGYTF. The CDR3 DNA sequence: TGTGCCATCATACAACAACAGGGAGGGTATGGCTACACCTTC.